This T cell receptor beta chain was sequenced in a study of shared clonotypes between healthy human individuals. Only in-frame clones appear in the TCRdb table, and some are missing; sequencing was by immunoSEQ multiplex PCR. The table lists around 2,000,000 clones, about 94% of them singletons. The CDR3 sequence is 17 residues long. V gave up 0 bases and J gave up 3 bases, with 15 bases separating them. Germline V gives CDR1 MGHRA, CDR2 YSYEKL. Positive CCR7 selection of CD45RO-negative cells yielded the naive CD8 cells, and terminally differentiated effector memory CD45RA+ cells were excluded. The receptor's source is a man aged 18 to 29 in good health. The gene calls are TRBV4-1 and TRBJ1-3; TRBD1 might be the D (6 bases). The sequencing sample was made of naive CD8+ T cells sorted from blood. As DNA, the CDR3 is TGCGCCAGCAGCCAAGATCCGGAGGGGGGGGATGGAAACACCATATATTTT. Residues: CASSQDPEGGDGNTIYF.